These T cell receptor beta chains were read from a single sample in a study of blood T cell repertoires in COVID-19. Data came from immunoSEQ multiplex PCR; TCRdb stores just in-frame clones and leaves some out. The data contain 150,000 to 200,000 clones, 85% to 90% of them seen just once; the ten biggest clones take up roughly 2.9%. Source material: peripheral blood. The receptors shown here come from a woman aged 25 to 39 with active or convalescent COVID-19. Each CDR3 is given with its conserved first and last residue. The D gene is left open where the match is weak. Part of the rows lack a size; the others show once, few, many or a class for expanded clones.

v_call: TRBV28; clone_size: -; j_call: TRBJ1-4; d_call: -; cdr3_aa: CASSLGPPGGPFF; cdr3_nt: TGTGCCAGCAGTTTAGGACCCCCGGGGGGACCGTTTTTT
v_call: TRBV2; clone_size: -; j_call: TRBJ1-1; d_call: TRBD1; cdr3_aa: CASSVYVTGEVYSTEAFF; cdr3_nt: TGTGCCAGCAGTGTGTACGTTACAGGGGAAGTTTATAGCACTGAAGCTTTCTTT
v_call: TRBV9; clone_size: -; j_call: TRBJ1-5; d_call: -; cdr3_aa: CASSESGLNQPQHF; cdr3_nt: TGTGCCAGCAGCGAATCAGGTCTCAATCAGCCCCAGCATTTT
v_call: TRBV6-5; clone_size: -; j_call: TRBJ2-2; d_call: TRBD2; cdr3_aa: CASSGLESGRGELFF; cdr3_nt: TGTGCCAGCAGCGGACTAGAGTCGGGGCGCGGGGAGCTGTTTTTT
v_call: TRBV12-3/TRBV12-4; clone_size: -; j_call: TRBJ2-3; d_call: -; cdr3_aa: CASSPQDTQYF; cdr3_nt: TGTGCCAGCAGTCCGCAGGATACGCAGTATTTT
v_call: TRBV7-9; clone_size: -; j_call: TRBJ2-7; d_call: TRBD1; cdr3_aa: CASSPDRGRYEQYF; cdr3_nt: TGTGCCAGCAGTCCAGACAGGGGGAGGTACGAGCAGTACTTC
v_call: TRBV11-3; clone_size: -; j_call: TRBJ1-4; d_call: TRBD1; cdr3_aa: CASSPYPGTAGEKLFF; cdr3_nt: TGTGCCAGCAGCCCCTATCCCGGGACAGCCGGTGAAAAACTGTTTTTT
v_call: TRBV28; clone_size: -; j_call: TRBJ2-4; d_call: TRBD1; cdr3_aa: CASRGQGFVIF; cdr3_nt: TGTGCCAGCAGGGGACAGGGGTTTGTCATCTTC
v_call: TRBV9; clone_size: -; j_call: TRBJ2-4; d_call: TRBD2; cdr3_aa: CASSPRTSGRSLAKNIQYF; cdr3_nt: TGTGCCAGCAGCCCCCGGACTAGCGGGAGATCTCTAGCCAAAAACATTCAGTACTTC
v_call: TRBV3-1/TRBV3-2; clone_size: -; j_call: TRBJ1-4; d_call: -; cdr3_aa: CASSRPAGRDEKLFF; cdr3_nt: TGTGCCAGCAGCCGACCCGCCGGGAGGGATGAAAAACTGTTTTTT
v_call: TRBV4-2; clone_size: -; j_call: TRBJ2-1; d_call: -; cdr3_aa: CASSQVSRTAGDEQFF; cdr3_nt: TGTGCCAGCAGCCAAGTCAGCCGGACCGCGGGTGATGAGCAGTTCTTC
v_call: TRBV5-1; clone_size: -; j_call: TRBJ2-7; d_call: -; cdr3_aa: CASSLELEPYEQYF; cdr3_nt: TGCGCCAGCAGCTTGGAGCTAGAACCCTACGAGCAGTACTTC
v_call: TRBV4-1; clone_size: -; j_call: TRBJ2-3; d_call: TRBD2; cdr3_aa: CASSQSPSGETDTQYF; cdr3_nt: TGCGCCAGCAGCCAATCTCCTAGCGGGGAAACAGATACGCAGTATTTT
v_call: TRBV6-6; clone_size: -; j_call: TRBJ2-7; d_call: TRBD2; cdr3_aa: CASSYPGGNEQYF; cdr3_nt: TGTGCCAGCAGCTACCCGGGGGGGAACGAGCAGTACTTC
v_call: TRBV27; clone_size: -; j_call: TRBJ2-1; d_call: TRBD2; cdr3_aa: CASSSVAGWAGGEQFF; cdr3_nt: TGTGCCAGCAGTTCGGTCGCGGGTTGGGCGGGGGGTGAGCAGTTCTTC
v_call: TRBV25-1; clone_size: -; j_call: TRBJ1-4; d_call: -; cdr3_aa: CASSEWTATDEKLFF; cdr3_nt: TGTGCCAGCAGTGAATGGACAGCCACGGATGAAAAACTGTTTTTT
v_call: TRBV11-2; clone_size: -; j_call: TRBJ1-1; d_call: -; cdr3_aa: CASSLGGRGMTEAFF; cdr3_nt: TGTGCCAGCAGCTTAGGAGGCAGGGGTATGACTGAAGCTTTCTTT
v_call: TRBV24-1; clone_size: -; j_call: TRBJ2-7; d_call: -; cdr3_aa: CATTKDIYEQYF; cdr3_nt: TGTGCCACCACCAAGGACATTTACGAGCAGTACTTC
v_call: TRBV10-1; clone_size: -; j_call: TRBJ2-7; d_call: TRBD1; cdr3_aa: CASSDLPGQGSSYEQYF; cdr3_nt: TGCGCCAGCAGTGATTTACCGGGACAGGGAAGCTCCTACGAGCAGTACTTC
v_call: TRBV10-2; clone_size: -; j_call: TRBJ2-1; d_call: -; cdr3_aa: CASSEDGAELPTYNEQFF; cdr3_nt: TGCGCCAGCAGTGAGGATGGAGCGGAGCTCCCTACCTACAATGAGCAGTTCTTC
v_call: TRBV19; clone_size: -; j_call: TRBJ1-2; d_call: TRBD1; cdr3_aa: CASSPKGQTVYGYTF; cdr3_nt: TGTGCCAGTAGTCCTAAGGGACAGACGGTCTATGGCTACACCTTC
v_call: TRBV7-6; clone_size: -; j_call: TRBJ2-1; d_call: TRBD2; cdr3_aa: CASSLRFGGRDDEQFF; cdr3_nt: TGTGCCAGCAGCTTACGGTTCGGGGGGAGAGACGATGAGCAGTTCTTC
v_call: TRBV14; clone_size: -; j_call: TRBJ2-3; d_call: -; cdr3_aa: CASSQERTGPGTDTQYF; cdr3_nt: TGTGCCAGCAGCCAAGAAAGAACAGGACCTGGCACAGATACGCAGTATTTT
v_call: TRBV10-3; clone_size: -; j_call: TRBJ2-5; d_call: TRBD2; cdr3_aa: CAISESAGLAIPGTQYF; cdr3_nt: TGTGCCATCAGTGAGTCAGCGGGACTAGCCATTCCTGGGACCCAGTACTTC
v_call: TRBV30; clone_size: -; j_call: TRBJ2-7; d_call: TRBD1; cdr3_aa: CARGQGHEQYF; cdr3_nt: TGTGCCCGCGGACAGGGACACGAGCAGTACTTC
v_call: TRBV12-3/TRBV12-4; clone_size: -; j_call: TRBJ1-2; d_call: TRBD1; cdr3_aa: CASSPDRNYGYTF; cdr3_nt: TGTGCCAGCAGTCCGGACAGGAACTATGGCTACACCTTC
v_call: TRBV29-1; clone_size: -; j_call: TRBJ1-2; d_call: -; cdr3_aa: CSVVGRTGDGYTF; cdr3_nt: TGCAGCGTCGTAGGTAGGACCGGGGATGGCTACACCTTC
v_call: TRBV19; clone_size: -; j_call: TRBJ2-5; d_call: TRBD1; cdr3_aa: CASSAPPGQGQETQYF; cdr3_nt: TGTGCCAGTAGTGCCCCGCCAGGACAGGGCCAAGAGACCCAGTACTTC
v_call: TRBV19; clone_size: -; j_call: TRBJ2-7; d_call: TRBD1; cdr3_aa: CASSRDRVNEQYF; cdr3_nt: TGTGCCAGTAGTCGGGACAGGGTCAACGAGCAGTACTTC
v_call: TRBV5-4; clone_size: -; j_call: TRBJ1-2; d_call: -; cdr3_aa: CASRSTGTYGYTF; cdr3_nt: TGTGCCAGCAGGTCGACAGGCACCTATGGCTACACCTTC
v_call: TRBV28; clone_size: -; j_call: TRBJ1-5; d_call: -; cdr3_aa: CASSLGGPNNQPQHF; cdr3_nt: TGTGCCAGCAGTTTAGGAGGTCCCAACAATCAGCCCCAGCATTTT
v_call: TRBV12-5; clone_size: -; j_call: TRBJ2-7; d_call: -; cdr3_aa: CASGLSYGSYEQYF; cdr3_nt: TGTGCTAGTGGTTTGTCGTACGGCTCCTACGAGCAGTACTTC
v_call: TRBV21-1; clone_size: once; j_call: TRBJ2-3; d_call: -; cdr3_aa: CASSKGHTPGSGNTSTDTQYF; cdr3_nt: TGTGCCAGCAGCAAAGGACACACTCCTGGTAGCGGGAATACTAGCACAGATACGCAGTATTTT
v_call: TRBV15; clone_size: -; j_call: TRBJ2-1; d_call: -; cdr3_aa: CATSNPQLASNEQFF; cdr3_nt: TGTGCCACCAGCAACCCTCAACTAGCAAGCAATGAGCAGTTCTTC
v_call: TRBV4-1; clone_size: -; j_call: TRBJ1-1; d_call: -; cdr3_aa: CASSQGRVLRTDTEAFF; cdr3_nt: TGCGCCAGCAGCCAAGGGAGGGTGTTGAGGACGGACACTGAAGCTTTCTTT
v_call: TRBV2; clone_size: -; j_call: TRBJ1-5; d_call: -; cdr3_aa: CASSPLGSQPQHF; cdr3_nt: TGTGCCAGCAGCCCCCTCGGGAGTCAGCCCCAGCATTTT
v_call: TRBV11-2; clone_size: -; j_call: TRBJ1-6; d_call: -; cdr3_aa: CASSLAEGVWSSPLHF; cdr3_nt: TGTGCCAGCAGCTTGGCTGAAGGGGTTTGGTCTTCACCCCTCCACTTT
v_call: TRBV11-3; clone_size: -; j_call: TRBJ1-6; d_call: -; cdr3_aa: CASSLRGGVDNSPLHF; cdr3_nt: TGTGCCAGCAGCTTACGGGGAGGGGTGGATAATTCACCCCTCCACTTT
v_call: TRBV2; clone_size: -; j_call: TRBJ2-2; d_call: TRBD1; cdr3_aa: CASSQTGVLFF; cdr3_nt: TGTGCCAGCAGTCAGACAGGGGTGCTGTTTTTT
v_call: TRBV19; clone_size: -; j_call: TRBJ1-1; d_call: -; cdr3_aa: CASSPRAGDEAFF; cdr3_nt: TGTGCCAGTAGCCCGAGGGCAGGAGATGAAGCTTTCTTT
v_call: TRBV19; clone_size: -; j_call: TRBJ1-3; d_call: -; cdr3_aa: CASSLFSGNTIYF; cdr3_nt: TGTGCCAGTAGTTTATTCTCTGGAAACACCATATATTTT
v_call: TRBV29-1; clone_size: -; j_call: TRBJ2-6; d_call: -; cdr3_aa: CSVESQGSGANVLTF; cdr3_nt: TGCAGCGTTGAGTCGCAGGGAAGTGGGGCCAACGTCCTGACTTTC
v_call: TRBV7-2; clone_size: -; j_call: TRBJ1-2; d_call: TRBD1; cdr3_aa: CASSPRDRGLGGGYTF; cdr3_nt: TGTGCCAGCAGCCCACGGGACAGGGGGTTGGGGGGCGGCTACACCTTC
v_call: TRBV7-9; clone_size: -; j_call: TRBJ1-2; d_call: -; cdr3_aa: CASSLSVNYGYTF; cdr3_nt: TGTGCCAGCAGCTTAAGCGTAAACTATGGCTACACCTTC
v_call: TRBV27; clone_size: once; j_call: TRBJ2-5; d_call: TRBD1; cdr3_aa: CASSLFFRDRGLAQYF; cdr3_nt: TGTGCCAGCAGTTTATTCTTCCGGGACAGGGGGCTAGCCCAGTACTTC
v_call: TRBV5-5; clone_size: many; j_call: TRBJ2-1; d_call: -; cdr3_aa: CASSLTGYNEQFF; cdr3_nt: TGTGCCAGCAGCTTGACAGGGTATAATGAGCAGTTCTTC
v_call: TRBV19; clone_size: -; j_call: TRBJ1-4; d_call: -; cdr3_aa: CASRPPPDSLELTTNEKLFF; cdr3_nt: TGTGCCAGTAGACCACCCCCGGACAGCCTGGAATTAACCACTAATGAAAAACTGTTTTTT
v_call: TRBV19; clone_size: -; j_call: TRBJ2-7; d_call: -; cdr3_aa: CASSIAAGRSYEQYF; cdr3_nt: TGTGCCAGTAGTATAGCGGCAGGGAGGAGTTACGAGCAGTACTTC
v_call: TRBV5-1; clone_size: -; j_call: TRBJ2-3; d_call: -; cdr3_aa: CASSLGETDTQYF; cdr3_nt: TGCGCCAGCAGCTTGGGCGAGACAGATACGCAGTATTTT
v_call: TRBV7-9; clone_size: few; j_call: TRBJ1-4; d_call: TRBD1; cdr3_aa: CASSRGQGAMEKLFF; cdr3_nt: TGTGCCAGCAGCCGCGGACAGGGGGCTATGGAAAAACTGTTTTTT
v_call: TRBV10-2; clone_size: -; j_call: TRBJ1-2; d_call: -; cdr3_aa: CASSAGESGYTF; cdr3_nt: TGCGCCAGCAGCGCAGGGGAAAGCGGCTACACCTTC
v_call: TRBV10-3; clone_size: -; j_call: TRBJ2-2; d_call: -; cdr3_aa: CAIRLADPYTGELFF; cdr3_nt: TGTGCCATCAGGTTAGCCGATCCTTACACCGGGGAGCTGTTTTTT
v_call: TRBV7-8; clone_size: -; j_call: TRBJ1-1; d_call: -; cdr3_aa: CASSLSQLNTEAFF; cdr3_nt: TGTGCCAGCAGCTTATCACAGCTGAACACTGAAGCTTTCTTT
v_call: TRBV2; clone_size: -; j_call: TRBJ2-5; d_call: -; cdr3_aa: CASSEALPGGGPLPGTQYF; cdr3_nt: TGTGCCAGCAGTGAAGCGCTTCCTGGCGGGGGCCCCCTCCCGGGGACCCAGTACTTC
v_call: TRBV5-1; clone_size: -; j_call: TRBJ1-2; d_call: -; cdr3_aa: CASSLGGGDYGYTF; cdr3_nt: TGCGCCAGCAGTTTAGGTGGGGGGGACTATGGCTACACCTTC
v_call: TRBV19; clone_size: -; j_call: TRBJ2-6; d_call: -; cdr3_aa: CASSIQGTGANVLTF; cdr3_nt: TGTGCCAGTAGTATACAGGGGACTGGGGCCAACGTCCTGACTTTC
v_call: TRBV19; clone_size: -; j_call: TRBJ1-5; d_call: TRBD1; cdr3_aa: CASSSARQGAHQPQHF; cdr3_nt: TGTGCCAGTAGCTCTGCCCGACAGGGGGCACATCAGCCCCAGCATTTT